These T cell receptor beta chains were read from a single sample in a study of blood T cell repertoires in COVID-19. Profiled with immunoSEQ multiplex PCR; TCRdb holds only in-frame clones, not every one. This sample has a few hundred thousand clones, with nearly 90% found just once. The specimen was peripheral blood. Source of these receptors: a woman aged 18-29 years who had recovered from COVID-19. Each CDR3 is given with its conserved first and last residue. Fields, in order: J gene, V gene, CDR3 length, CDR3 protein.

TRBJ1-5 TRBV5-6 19 CASSLFFGTGDTGNQPQHF
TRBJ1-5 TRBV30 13 CAWSGQGNQPQHF
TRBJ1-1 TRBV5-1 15 CASSWGTGGNTEAFF
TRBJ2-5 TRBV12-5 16 CASGLVVGPGEKTQYF
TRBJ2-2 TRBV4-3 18 CASSQVLTSGSNTGELFF
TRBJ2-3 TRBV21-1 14 CASSRTDYTDTQYF
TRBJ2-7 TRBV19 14 CASSGNGQSYEQYF
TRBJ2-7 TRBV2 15 CASSEPAAGGAEQYF
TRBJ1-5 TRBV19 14 CASSHRGNNQPQHF
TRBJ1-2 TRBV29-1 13 CSVNGGAGLGYTF
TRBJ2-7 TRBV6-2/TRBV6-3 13 CASSDTGVYEQYF
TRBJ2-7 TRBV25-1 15 CASSGGGAETYEQYF
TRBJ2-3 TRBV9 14 CASGLAGSTDTQYF
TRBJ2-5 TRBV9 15 CASSVYTGVGETQYF
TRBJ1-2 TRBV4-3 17 CASSHIAQTTGHYGYTF
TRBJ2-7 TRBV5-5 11 CASSAYTGWYF
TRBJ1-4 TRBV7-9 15 CASSPSQGLYEKLFF
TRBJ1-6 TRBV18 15 CASSLQGAQGSPLHF
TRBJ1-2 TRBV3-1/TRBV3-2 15 CASSRGQGYTYGYTF
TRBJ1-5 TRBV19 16 CASTPDGQGSYQPQHF
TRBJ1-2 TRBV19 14 CASSIWTGNYGYTF
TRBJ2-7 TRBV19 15 CASSIFFSPSYEQYF
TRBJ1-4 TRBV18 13 CASSQGAYEKLFF
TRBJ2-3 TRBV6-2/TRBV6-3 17 CASSTTTSGRVVDTQYF
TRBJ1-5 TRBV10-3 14 CAIKGTGDNQPQHF
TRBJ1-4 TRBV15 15 CATSRDSATNEKLFF
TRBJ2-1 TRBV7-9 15 CASSSGQGAIDEQFF
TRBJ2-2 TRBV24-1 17 CATSDLSRGMMTGELFF
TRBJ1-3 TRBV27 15 CASSLSAGERNTIYF
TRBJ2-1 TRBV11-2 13 CASSSHLGNEQFF
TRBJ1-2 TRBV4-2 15 CASSRRSRGSSGYTF
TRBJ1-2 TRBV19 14 CASSIEGQGHGYTF
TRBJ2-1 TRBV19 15 CASRRTSGRYNEQFF
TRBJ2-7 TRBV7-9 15 CASSRRTSGTPSGYF
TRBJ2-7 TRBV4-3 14 CASSPGLAGVEQYF
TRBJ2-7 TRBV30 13 CAWSLDSTYEQYF
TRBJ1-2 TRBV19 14 CASSTAGTGYGYTF
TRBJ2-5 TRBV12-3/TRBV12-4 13 CASRPSDQETQYF
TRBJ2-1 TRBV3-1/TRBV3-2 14 CASSQAGLAGEQFF
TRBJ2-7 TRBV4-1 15 CASSQFQGALNEQYF
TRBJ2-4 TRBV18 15 CASSPPRGSKNIQYF
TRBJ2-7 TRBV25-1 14 CASRGRDSLYEQYF
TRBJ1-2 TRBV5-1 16 CASSPFGVVGGYGYTF
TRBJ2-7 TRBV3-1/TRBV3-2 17 CASSPLPLAAWVGEQYF
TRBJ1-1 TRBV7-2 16 CASSLQGALGNTEAFF
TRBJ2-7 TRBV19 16 CASSIDSGTGRYEQYF
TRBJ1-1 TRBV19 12 CASSAGYTEAFF
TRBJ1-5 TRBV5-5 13 CASSSSEGWPQHF
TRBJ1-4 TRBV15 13 CATSRGGEPGLFF
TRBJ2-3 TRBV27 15 CASRNRGGPSDTQYF
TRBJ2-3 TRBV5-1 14 CASSLGGITDTQYF
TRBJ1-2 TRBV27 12 CASAGGNYGYTF
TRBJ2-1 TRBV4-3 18 CASSLGTSGRTSYNEQFF
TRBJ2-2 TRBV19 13 CASSIELTGELFF
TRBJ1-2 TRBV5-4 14 CASSSGQGEVGYTF
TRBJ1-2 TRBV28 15 CASSLTGTGDYGYTF
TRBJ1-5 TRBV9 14 CASSADILRQPQHF
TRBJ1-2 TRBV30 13 CAWTVGGAHGYTF
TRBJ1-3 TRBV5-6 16 CASSLGHRSSGNTIYF
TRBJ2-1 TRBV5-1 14 CASSLVSGYNEQFF